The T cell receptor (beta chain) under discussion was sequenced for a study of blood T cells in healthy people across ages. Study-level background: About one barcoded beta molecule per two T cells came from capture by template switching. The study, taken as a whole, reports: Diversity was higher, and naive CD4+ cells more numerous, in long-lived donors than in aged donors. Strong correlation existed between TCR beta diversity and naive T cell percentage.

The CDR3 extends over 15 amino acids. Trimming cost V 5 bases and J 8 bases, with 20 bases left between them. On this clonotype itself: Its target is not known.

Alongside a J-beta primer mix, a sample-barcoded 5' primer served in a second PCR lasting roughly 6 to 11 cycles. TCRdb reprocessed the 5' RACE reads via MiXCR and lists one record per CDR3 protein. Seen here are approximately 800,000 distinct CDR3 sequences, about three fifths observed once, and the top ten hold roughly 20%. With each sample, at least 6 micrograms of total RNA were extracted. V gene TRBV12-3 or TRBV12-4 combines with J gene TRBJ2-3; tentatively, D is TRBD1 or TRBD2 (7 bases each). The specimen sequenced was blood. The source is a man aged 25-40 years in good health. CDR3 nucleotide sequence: TGTGCCAGCAGTCTCGCAGGGGGGGTCATCCGTACGCAGTATTTT. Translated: CASSLAGGVIRTQYF.